This T cell receptor (beta chain) was retrieved from a study of Ad26.COV2.S vaccination and SARS-CoV-2 variants (dated by TCRdb to the early 2020s). For context, the study as a whole: Vaccine-arm donors came from COV1001, a multicentre, randomized, double-blind, placebo-controlled phase I-IIa trial of Ad26.COV2.S in healthy adults. Participants in the trial were split at random into five groups of five each, receiving low-dose or high-dose Ad26.COV2.S once or twice, or else placebo on both occasions. Throughout the experiments and outcome assessment, investigators stayed blinded to trial group allocation. Sequencing of the TCRbeta repertoire served to evaluate the specificity and breadth of SARS-CoV-2-reactive T cell receptors following Ad26.COV2.S vaccination. Dosing of Ad26.COV2.S was intramuscular, at either 5x10^10 or 1x10^11 viral particles, delivered as one shot or as two shots spaced 56 days apart. The TCR-sequenced set comprised approximately 30 samples: 19 Ad26.COV2.S vaccine recipients, 5 placebo recipients and 8 SARS-CoV-2 convalescent individuals. Study-wide findings and limitations: The authors noted that the TCR breadth and depth analyses may have underestimated total T cell responses. Vaccine and placebo recipients had similar non-spike TCR breadth, a finding consistent with the vaccine containing only spike. Higher spike-specific TCR breadth was observed in Ad26.COV2.S recipients than in placebo recipients (P = 0.0014). Substantial breadth of spike-specific CD8+ and CD4+ T cell responses was reported after vaccination. Comparing responses between vaccine doses or regimens was not something the study was powered to do.

From the cysteine up to the phenylalanine, the CDR3 has a length of 16 residues. Only the CDR3 DNA stays, 48 bases, in frame from base 1. V is clipped by 2 bases and J by 5 bases, and the sequence between their germline boundaries is 18 bases long. According to the germline V gene, CDR1 reads MNHEY and CDR2 reads SVGAGI. The treatment or condition label, read with the paper, signifies: some 20 received Ad26.COV2.S at low or high dose, single or two shots; 5 received placebo; per-sample allocation not given. Repertoires of vaccine and placebo recipients were sequenced from samples collected on day 63 after the first injection. Cohort 1b enrolled 20 to 30 adults aged 18-55 years at a single site in Boston, USA, between 29 July and 7 August 2020. Ad26.COV2.S was a replication-incompetent adenovirus type 26 vector expressing a prefusion-stabilized SARS-CoV-2 spike protein from the original Wuhan strain.

Notes on this clone: Its antigen specificity is not known. No base-level quality is on record; no much larger clone is a single base apart.

The immunoSEQ Assay was the method used to sequence TCRbeta CDR3 regions. After extraction, genomic DNA underwent amplification by bias-controlled multiplex PCR, followed by high-throughput sequencing. The study's processing was this. Collapsing and filtering of sequences were performed to quantify the absolute abundance of each unique TCRbeta CDR3 region. T cell fraction was estimated by normalizing TCRbeta template counts to usable DNA, which was measured by amplifying reference genes present in all nucleated cells. Repertoire TCRs were annotated as SARS-CoV-2-specific when V gene, CDR3 amino acid sequence and J gene were exactly matched to a known reactive TCR set. The reference SARS-CoV-2 TCR set was derived from MIRA and filtered for enrichment in COVID-19-positive ImmuneCODE repertoires, a step that removed public or cross-reactive TCRs. Based on the MIRA antigens, annotated TCRs were further analysed at the level of specific ORF or position within ORF. Breadth was defined as annotated unique rearrangements over total unique productive rearrangements; depth was the summed frequency of those rearrangements. Two-sided Wilcoxon rank-sum tests were applied when comparing TCR breadth between groups. TCRdb's version of the immuneACCESS table is confined to in-frame rearrangements and falls short of the full clone set. An unresolved V gene accounts for under half of the shortfall where checked; the remainder is of unknown origin. The DNA gave D and trimming, while V, J and clone size come from that table. The sample table contains roughly 500,000 clones; only one count was recorded for around 85% of them. The ten largest clones take up roughly 13% of the sample.

The starting material was peripheral blood, obtained in a trial of Ad26.COV2.S vaccine versus placebo. The chain links TRBV6-5 with TRBJ2-5, with no reliable assignment of the D segment. This TCR derives from a person between 18 and 60 years old who received the Ad26.COV2.S COVID-19 vaccine or a placebo. The CDR3 protein is CASSYDRTEGGETQYF. The DNA sequence is as follows: TGTGCCAGCAGTTACGATCGTACAGAAGGTGGGGAGACCCAGTACTTC.